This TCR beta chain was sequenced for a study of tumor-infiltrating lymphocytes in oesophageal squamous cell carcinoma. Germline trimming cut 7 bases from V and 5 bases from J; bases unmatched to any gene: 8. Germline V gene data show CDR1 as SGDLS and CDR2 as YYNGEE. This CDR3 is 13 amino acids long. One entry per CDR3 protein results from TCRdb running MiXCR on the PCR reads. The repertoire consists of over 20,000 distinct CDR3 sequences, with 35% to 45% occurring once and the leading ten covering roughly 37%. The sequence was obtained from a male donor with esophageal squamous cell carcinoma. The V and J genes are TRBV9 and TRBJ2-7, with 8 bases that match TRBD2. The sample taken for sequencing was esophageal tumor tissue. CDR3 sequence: CASGRGGLDEQYF. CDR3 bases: TGTGCCAGCGGTCGCGGGGGGTTGGACGAGCAGTACTTC.